What follows are 32 T cell receptor beta chains derived from one specimen sequenced in a study of vaccination effects on CD4 cells after COVID-19. Data came from immunoSEQ multiplex PCR; TCRdb stores just in-frame clones and leaves some out. The table records about 28,000 clones, around 75% of them present only once. Antigens for these TCRs are unknown. Antigen-specific CD4+ T cells expanded by the ViraFEST assay with viral peptide pools were then sequenced. Subsequent to 10 days of culture, CD4+ T cells were isolated. Vaccine recipients, nucleocapsid antibody negative, had no prior SARS-CoV-2 infection. The sample here was CD4+ T cells from PBMCs cultured with SARS-CoV-2 spike peptides, taken before COVID-19 vaccination. These receptors all come from a human donor who received a COVID-19 vaccine.

The count of this clone is one. This chain connects TRBV18 to TRBJ1-5; D gene uncertain. Trimming pared 3 bases from V and 4 bases from J, leaving 16 bases between. CDR3 length: 16 amino acids. Germline V gene data show CDR1 as KGHSH and CDR2 as LQKENI. CDR3 DNA: TGTGCCAGCTCACCCAAAGAAGGGTTCCAAAATCAGCCCCAGCATTTT. Protein product: CASSPKEGFQNQPQHF.

The chain joins TRBV7-2 to TRBJ1-1; D gene ambiguous. Trimming removed 4 bases at V and 4 bases at J, with 10 bases between. CDR3 length: 13 amino acids. CDR1 and CDR2 (germline): SGHTA, FQGNSA. The CDR3 loop is CASSWLSSTEAFF. CDR3 DNA: TGTGCCAGCAGCTGGTTAAGTTCCACTGAAGCTTTCTTT.

The rearrangement links TRBV19 to TRBJ1-2; 9 positions agree with TRBD1. V trimming: 5 bases; J trimming: 2 bases; junction bases outside the gene matches: 9. CDR3 length equals 16 residues. The germline CDR1 and CDR2 sequences are LNHDA and SQIVND (reference sequence). The CDR3 loop reads CASSFAHRGLNYGYTF. The CDR3 region has the DNA TGTGCCAGTAGTTTTGCTCACAGGGGGCTGAACTATGGCTACACCTTC.

This chain connects TRBV2 to TRBJ1-6, with D possibly TRBD1 on 5 matching bases. Germline CDR1 reads SNHLY; CDR2 reads FYNNEI. The CDR3 is 15 amino acids. V was shortened by 0 bases and J by 9 bases, with 12 bases between the two germline ends. Written as DNA, the CDR3 is TGTGCCAGCAGTGAAGCCCGGGCCGGGGGTTCACCCCTCCACTTT. It is translated as CASSEARAGGSPLHF.

The count of this clone is one. The chain combines TRBV9 with TRBJ1-3; D is possibly TRBD1 (5 bases). The CDR3 sequence is 16 residues long. The V gene's germline CDR1 is SGDLS and CDR2 YYNGEE. V was cut by 4 bases and J by 2 bases, with 16 bases left in between. The CDR3, as DNA: TGTGCCAGCAGCCGGGAAGGGAGGGGAACTGGAAACACCATATATTTT. Protein: CASSREGRGTGNTIYF.

The genes are TRBV2 and TRBJ2-5; TRBD2 might be the D (6 bases). Between the trimmed V and J ends, which lost 6 bases and 2 bases, there was a span of 13 bases. The CDR3 sequence is 14 residues long. Germline V gene data show CDR1 as SNHLY and CDR2 as FYNNEI. CDR3 region: CASRHSGIQETQYF. DNA of the CDR3: TGTGCCAGCAGGCATAGCGGTATACAAGAGACCCAGTACTTC. The entire variable domain, with the rest obtained from reference TRBV2 and TRBJ2-5, is as follows: EPEVTQTPSHQVTQMGQEVILRCVPISNHLYFYWYRQILGQKVEFLVSFYNNEISEKSEIFDDQFSVERPDGSNFTLKIRSTKLEDSAMYFCASRHSGIQETQYFGPGTRLLVL.

This chain joins TRBV4-2 and TRBJ2-1; 7 bases are a match to TRBD2. This CDR3 has 18 residues. V was pared by 0 bases and J by 8 bases, with 16 bases of the junction left unmatched. Germline CDR1 is LGHNA and CDR2 is YNFKEQ. The CDR3 DNA reads as TGTGCCAGCAGCCAAGATCGCCCGGGAGGAGGGCCGGAGGATGAGCAGTTCTTC. Amino acid sequence: CASSQDRPGGGPEDEQFF.

This clone was recorded a few times. The V and J genes are TRBV9 and TRBJ1-2; no clear D. Trimming took 3 bases from V and 8 from J, leaving 11 bases between them. From germline, CDR1 is SGDLS and CDR2 YYNGEE. This CDR3 has 12 amino acids. CDR3 sequence reads: CASSAGLWGYTF. The CDR3 DNA reads TGTGCCAGCAGCGCCGGACTCTGGGGCTACACCTTC. Variable domain in full (rest from reference TRBV9 and TRBJ1-2): DSGVTQTPKHLITATGQRVTLRCSPRSGDLSVYWYQQSLDQGLQFLIQYYNGEERAKGNILERFSAQQFPDLHSELNLSSLELGDSALYFCASSAGLWGYTFGSGTRLTVV.

The chain recombines TRBV30 with TRBJ2-1; possible D gene TRBD2, 5 bases. This CDR3 has 14 residues. V lost 3 bases, J lost 9 bases, and 18 bases lay in between. Germline lookup yields CDR1 GTSNPN and CDR2 SVGIG (reference sequence). The CDR3 is CAWSEDLAGGEQFF. CDR3 nucleotides: TGTGCCTGGAGCGAGGACCTAGCAGGCGGTGAGCAGTTCTTC.

In its sample, this clone was seen a few times. The rearrangement uses TRBV2 and TRBJ1-1, with D unresolved. This CDR3 spans 11 amino acids. V was cut by 6 bases and J by 6 bases, with 8 bases left in between. Germline V CDR1 and CDR2: SNHLY, FYNNEI. CDR3 in DNA: TGTGCCAGCAGCCGCGATGCTGAAGCTTTCTTT. Its protein is CASSRDAEAFF.

The chain has TRBV5-5 and TRBJ2-3; maybe TRBD1 (5 bases). Per germline, CDR1 SGHKS and CDR2 YYEKEE (reference sequence). Trimming took 9 bases from V and 0 from J, leaving 11 bases between them. The CDR3 has 13 residues. The CDR3 sequence is CATTTVSTDTQYF. In DNA form, the CDR3 reads TGTGCCACAACGACAGTGAGCACAGATACGCAGTATTTT. Based on the CDR3 plus reference TRBV5-5 and TRBJ2-3, the full variable domain is DAGVTQSPTHLIKTRGQQVTLRCSPISGHKSVSWYQQVLGQGPQFIFQYYEKEERGRGNFPDRFSARQFPNYSSELNVNALLLGDSALYLCATTTVSTDTQYFGPGTRLTVL.

The chain has TRBV4-1 and TRBJ2-3; D unresolved. Germline lookup yields CDR1 MGHRA and CDR2 YSYEKL. The CDR3 extends over 16 amino acids. V was clipped by 0 bases and J by 7 bases, with 17 bases between them. The CDR3 DNA reads TGCGCCAGCAGCCAAGACCCGGACCGCACTGTATATACGCAGTATTTT. Amino acids: CASSQDPDRTVYTQYF.

The chain recombines TRBV6-5 with TRBJ1-1; 9 bases line up with TRBD1. Germline CDR1 is MNHEY and CDR2 is SVGAGI. The junction had 5 bases not matched to a gene; V was cut back by 6 bases and J by 6 bases. The CDR3 extends over 13 amino acids. CDR3 nucleotide sequence: TGTGCCAGCAGGGACAGGGGTACGGCTGAAGCTTTCTTT. It translates to CASRDRGTAEAFF.

The chain is built from TRBV2 and TRBJ2-1, with D unclear. This CDR3 spans 12 amino acids. Trimming left V 7 bases short and J 6 bases short, with 10 bases between. Germline V gene sequence: CDR1 SNHLY, CDR2 FYNNEI. The CDR3 DNA is TGTGCCAGCACGGCTCGAAGCAATGAGCAGTTCTTC. As protein: CASTARSNEQFF.

The CDR3 spells CASSYVAGPPEQYF. The CDR3 DNA is TGTGCCAGCAGTTACGTAGCGGGGCCCCCCGAGCAGTACTTC. The chain is built from TRBV6-5 and TRBJ2-7; 8 nucleotides agree with TRBD2. Germline trimming cut 2 bases from V and 6 bases from J; bases unmatched to any gene: 6. The CDR3 totals 14 residues. Germline-derived CDR1 and CDR2 are MNHEY and SVGAGI.

The chain employs TRBV5-4 and TRBJ2-3; 9 nucleotides align to TRBD2. CDR3 size: 14 residues. J lost 5 bases, V lost 0 bases, and 1 base had no gene match. CDR1 and CDR2 from the germline V gene are SGHNT and YYREEE (reference sequence). CDR3 sequence reads: CASSLGLAEDTQYF. CDR3 bases: TGTGCCAGCAGCTTGGGACTAGCGGAAGATACGCAGTATTTT.

This clone is categorized as medium-sized. The chain has TRBV9 and TRBJ2-2; TRBD2 matches 9 bases. Germline V gene sequence: CDR1 SGDLS, CDR2 YYNGEE. V trimming: 0 bases; J trimming: 7 bases; junction bases outside the gene matches: 7. The CDR3 is 16 residues long. CDR3 in amino acids: CASSVVAGATGGELFF. As DNA, the CDR3 is TGTGCCAGCAGCGTAGTAGCGGGGGCCACGGGCGGGGAGCTGTTTTTT.

In this sample, this clone turned up a few times. This chain connects TRBV6-2 or TRBV6-3 to TRBJ1-1; tentatively, D is TRBD1 (6 bases). This CDR3 comprises 13 residues. The germline V gene encodes CDR1 MNHEY and CDR2 SVGEGT. V was trimmed by 2 bases and J by 5 bases, leaving 9 bases between them. The CDR3, as DNA: TGTGCCAGCAGTTACGGCCAGGGGACTGAAGCTTTCTTT. Protein sequence: CASSYGQGTEAFF.

The chain is built from TRBV7-8 and TRBJ1-1, with D unresolved. The CDR3 runs to 13 residues. V dropped 3 bases and J dropped 4 bases, with 9 bases sitting between them. CDR1 SGHVS and CDR2 FQNEAQ come from the germline V gene. CDR3 protein: CASSLTGPTEAFF. CDR3 in DNA: TGTGCCAGCAGCTTGACGGGCCCCACTGAAGCTTTCTTT.

The chain joins TRBV5-4 to TRBJ2-3; D remains unclear. The CDR3 contains 13 residues. V was trimmed by 10 bases and J by 0 bases, leaving 12 bases between them. CDR1 is SGHNT and CDR2 is YYREEE in the germline V gene (reference sequence). The CDR3 protein is CAVLTTSTDTQYF. CDR3 DNA sequence: TGTGCCGTCTTGACAACTAGCACAGATACGCAGTATTTT.

This chain uses TRBV29-1 with TRBJ1-2, with D maybe TRBD1 (5 bases). The germline V gene has CDR1 SQVTM and CDR2 ANQGSEA. Trimming removed 5 bases from V and 12 bases from J, with 19 bases in between. This CDR3 has 12 amino acids. The CDR3 here is CSVRTTGQGNTF. In DNA, the CDR3 is TGCAGCGTTAGGACAACCGGGCAGGGTAACACCTTC.

The rearrangement uses TRBV27 and TRBJ2-4; D is possibly TRBD1 (5 bases). The V end was cut by 2 bases, the J end by 1 base, with 6 bases between. The CDR3 is 14 amino acids. The germline CDR1 and CDR2 sequences are MNHEY and SMNVEV (reference sequence). The CDR3 region has the DNA TGTGCCAGCAGTTTAAGGGGTGCCAAAAACATTCAGTACTTC. Protein sequence: CASSLRGAKNIQYF.

The V call is TRBV10-3, the J call TRBJ2-3; the match to TRBD2 covers 8 bases. V was clipped by 10 bases and J by 5 bases; unmatched bases: 20. The CDR3 contains 17 residues. CDR1 is ENHRY, CDR2 SYGVKD, per germline. The CDR3: CATSGPSSSGRKDTQYF. The CDR3 DNA sequence: TGTGCCACTTCGGGCCCAAGTTCTAGCGGGCGGAAAGATACGCAGTATTTT.

The chain recombines TRBV5-4 with TRBJ2-2, with 10 bases identical to TRBD1. Germline CDR1 SGHNT, CDR2 YYREEE (reference sequence). V lost 4 bases to trimming and J lost 4 bases; unmatched junction nucleotides: 4. This CDR3 is 15 amino acids long. CDR3 coding DNA: TGTGCCAGCAGCACCTGGACAGGGGGCACCGGGGAGCTGTTTTTT. Translating gives CASSTWTGGTGELFF.

A single count supports this clone. The chain links TRBV6-5 to TRBJ1-4; D might be TRBD1 (5 bases). Germline loops: CDR1 MNHEY, CDR2 SVGAGI. CDR3 length: 14 amino acids. V shed 8 bases and J shed 5 bases, with 15 bases lying between them. CDR3 DNA: TGTGCCAGCGCGGCCGTTGAGGGGAATGAAAAACTGTTTTTT. It codes for CASAAVEGNEKLFF.

In DNA form, the CDR3 reads TGTGCTAGTGGTTTGGAGGGGGGGAATCAGCCCCAGCATTTT. Protein: CASGLEGGNQPQHF. The chain carries TRBV12-5 and TRBJ1-5; maybe TRBD1 (6 bases). CDR1 is LGHNT and CDR2 is FRNRAP in the germline V gene. This CDR3 has 14 residues. V shed 1 base and J shed 4 bases, with 8 bases lying between them.

This clone was recorded only once. The V and J genes are TRBV1 and TRBJ1-3; the table assigns TRBD1, which was not confirmed against the DNA. TRBV1 is deemed a pseudogene. This CDR3 has 14 amino acids. CDR3 region: CTSSQAGSGNTIYF. As DNA, the CDR3 is TGCACCAGCAGCCAAGCAGGGTCTGGAAACACCATATATTTT.

The CDR3 nucleotides read TGTGCCAGCAGCTTGGACGCCGGGACATTCTCCGGAAACACCATATATTTT. It encodes CASSLDAGTFSGNTIYF. The V gene is TRBV5-6, the J gene TRBJ1-3; D perhaps matches TRBD1 (6 bases). CDR3 length equals 17 residues. V dropped 0 bases and J dropped 4 bases, with 17 bases sitting between them. Germline CDR1 is SGHDT and CDR2 is YYEEEE.

The V call is TRBV21-1, the J call TRBJ1-5. TRBV21-1 represents a pseudogene. The CDR3 sequence is 16 residues long. As DNA, the CDR3 is TGTGCCAGCAGCAAAGTATCGATTCTGCGCAATCAGCCCCAGCATTTT. It yields the protein CASSKVSILRNQPQHF.

The CDR3 sequence is CASSEGPPNYGYTF. In DNA, the CDR3 is TGTGCCAGCAGTGAAGGGCCACCGAACTATGGCTACACCTTC. The chain recombines TRBV2 with TRBJ1-2, with unresolved D. Per germline, CDR1 SNHLY and CDR2 FYNNEI. The CDR3 contains 14 residues. Trimming stripped 1 base from V and 2 bases from J, with 8 bases between.

CDR3 sequence (DNA): TGTGCCAGCAGCAATGGACGAGGGGGGACAGGGAACAATGAGCAGTTCTTC. As protein: CASSNGRGGTGNNEQFF. The chain uses TRBV27 and TRBJ2-1; 9 nucleotides match TRBD1. J gave up 5 bases and V 6 bases, and 14 bases lay outside the gene matches. In germline, CDR1 is MNHEY, CDR2 SMNVEV (reference sequence). The CDR3 covers 17 residues.

V is TRBV6-2 or TRBV6-3 and J is TRBJ1-5; the match to TRBD1 covers 8 bases. The germline V gene encodes CDR1 MNHEY and CDR2 SVGEGT. This CDR3 has 16 amino acids. The V segment lost 6 bases and the J segment 1 base; nucleotides outside the gene matches: 8. The CDR3 spells CASRPGQGGSNQPQHF. DNA for the CDR3: TGTGCCAGCAGACCTGGACAGGGAGGGAGCAATCAGCCCCAGCATTTT.